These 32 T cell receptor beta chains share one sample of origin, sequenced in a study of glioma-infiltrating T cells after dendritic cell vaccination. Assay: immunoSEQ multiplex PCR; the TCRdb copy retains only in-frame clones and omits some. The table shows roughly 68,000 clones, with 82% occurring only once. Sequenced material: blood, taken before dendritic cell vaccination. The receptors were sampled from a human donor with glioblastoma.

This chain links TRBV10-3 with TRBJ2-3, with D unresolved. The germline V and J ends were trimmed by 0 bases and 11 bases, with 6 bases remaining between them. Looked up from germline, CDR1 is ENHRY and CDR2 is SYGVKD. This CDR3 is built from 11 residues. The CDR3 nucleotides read TGTGCCATCAGTGAGTCAAGACAGCAGTATTTT. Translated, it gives CAISESRQQYF.

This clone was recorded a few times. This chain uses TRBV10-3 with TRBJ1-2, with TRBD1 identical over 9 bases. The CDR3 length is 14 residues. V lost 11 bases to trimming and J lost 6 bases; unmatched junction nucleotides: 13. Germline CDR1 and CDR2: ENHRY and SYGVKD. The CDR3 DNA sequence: TGTGCCTCCAACCGGGACAGGGTAGATGATGGCTACACCTTC. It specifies CASNRDRVDDGYTF.

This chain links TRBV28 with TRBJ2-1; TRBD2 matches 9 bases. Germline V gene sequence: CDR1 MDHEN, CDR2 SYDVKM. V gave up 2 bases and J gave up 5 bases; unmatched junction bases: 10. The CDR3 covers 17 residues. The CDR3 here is CASSLGRGGFWDNEQFF. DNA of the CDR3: TGTGCCAGCAGTTTAGGGCGGGGGGGATTCTGGGACAATGAGCAGTTCTTC.

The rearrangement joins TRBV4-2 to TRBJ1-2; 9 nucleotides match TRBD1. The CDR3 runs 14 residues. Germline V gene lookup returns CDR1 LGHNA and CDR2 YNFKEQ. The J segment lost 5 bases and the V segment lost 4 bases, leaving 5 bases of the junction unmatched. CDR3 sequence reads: CASSLGTGQYGYTF. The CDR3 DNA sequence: TGTGCCAGCAGCCTCGGGACAGGGCAATATGGCTACACCTTC.

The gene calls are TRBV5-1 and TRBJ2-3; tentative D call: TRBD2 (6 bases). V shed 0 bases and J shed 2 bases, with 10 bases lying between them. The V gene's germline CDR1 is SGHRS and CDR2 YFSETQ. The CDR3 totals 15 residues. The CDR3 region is CASSLAGVNTDTQYF. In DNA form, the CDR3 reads TGCGCCAGCAGCTTGGCGGGGGTAAACACAGATACGCAGTATTTT.

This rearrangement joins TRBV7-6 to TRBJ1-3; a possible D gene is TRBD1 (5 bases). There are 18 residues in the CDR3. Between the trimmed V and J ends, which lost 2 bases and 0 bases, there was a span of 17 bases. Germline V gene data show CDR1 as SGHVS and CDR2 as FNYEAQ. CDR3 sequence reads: CASSLTPGRAYSGNTIYF. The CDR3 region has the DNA TGTGCCAGCAGCTTAACCCCAGGGAGGGCCTACTCTGGAAACACCATATATTTT.

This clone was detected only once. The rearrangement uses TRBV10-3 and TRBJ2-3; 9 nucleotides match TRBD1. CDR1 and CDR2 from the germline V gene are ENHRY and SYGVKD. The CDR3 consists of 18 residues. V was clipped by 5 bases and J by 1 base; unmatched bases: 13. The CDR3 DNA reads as TGTGCCATCAGTCTTAAGCACAGGGGGCCGGGGGGCACAGATACGCAGTATTTT. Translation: CAISLKHRGPGGTDTQYF.

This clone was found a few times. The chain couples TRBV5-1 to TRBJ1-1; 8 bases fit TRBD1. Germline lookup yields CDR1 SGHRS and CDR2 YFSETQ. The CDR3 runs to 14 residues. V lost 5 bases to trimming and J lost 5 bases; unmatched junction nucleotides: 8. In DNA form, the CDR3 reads TGCGCCAGCAGTGACACAGGGGGAACGACTGAAGCTTTCTTT. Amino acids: CASSDTGGTTEAFF.

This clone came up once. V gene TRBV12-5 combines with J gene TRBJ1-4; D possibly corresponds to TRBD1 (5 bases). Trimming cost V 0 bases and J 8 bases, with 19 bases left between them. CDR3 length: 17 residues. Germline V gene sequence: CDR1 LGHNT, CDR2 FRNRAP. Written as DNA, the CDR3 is TGTGCTAGTGGTTTGGTACTTGGGCAGGGTGCCGGAGAAAAACTGTTTTTT. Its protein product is CASGLVLGQGAGEKLFF.

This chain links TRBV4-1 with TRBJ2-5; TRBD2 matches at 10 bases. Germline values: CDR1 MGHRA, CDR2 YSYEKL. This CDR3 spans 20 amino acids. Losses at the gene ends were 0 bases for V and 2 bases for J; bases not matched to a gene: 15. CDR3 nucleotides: TGCGCCAGCAGCCAAGATTTCAGATCGGCTAGCGGGGGCAAACAAGAGACCCAGTACTTC. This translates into CASSQDFRSASGGKQETQYF.

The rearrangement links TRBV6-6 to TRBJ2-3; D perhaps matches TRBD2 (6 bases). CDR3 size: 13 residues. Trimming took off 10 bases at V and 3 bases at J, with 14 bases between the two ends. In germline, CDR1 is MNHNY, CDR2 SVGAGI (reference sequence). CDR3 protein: CATGRGGTDTQYF. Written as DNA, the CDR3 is TGTGCCACCGGGCGTGGGGGGACAGATACGCAGTATTTT.

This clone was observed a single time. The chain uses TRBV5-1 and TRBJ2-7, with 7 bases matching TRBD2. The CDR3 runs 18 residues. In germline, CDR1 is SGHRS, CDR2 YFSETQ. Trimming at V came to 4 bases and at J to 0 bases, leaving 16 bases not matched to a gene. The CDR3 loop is CASSNRGSGFGSSYEQYF. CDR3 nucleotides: TGCGCCAGCAGCAACCGCGGGAGTGGATTCGGGAGCTCCTACGAGCAGTACTTC.

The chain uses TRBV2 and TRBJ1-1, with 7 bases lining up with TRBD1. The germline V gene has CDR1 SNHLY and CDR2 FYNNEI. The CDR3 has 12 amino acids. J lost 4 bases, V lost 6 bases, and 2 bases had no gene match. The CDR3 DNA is TGTGCCAGCAGACGACAGGGCACTGAAGCTTTCTTT. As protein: CASRRQGTEAFF.

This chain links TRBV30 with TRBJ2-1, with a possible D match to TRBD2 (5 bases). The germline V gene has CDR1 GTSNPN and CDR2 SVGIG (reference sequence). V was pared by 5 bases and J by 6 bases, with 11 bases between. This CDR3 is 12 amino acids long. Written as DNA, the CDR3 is TGTGCCTGGTGCGGGTTGGGCAATGAGCAGTTCTTC. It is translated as CAWCGLGNEQFF.

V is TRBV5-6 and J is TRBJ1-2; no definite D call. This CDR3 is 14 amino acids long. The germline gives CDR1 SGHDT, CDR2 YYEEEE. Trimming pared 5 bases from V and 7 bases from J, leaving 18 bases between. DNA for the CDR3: TGTGCCAGCAGTTTGTTCCCAGGAACTCTTGGCTACACCTTC. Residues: CASSLFPGTLGYTF. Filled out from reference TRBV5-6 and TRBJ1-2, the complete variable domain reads DAGVTQSPTHLIKTRGQQVTLRCSPKSGHDTVSWYQQALGQGPQFIFQYYEEEERQRGNFPDRFSGHQFPNYSSELNVNALLLGDSALYLCASSLFPGTLGYTFGSGTRLTVV.

The CDR3 DNA reads TGTGCCAGCACCCTCAGCCCCCTCTACAAGGGCGGGGAGCAGTTCTTC. Residues: CASTLSPLYKGGEQFF. The V call is TRBV2, the J call TRBJ2-1; D is perhaps TRBD2 (5 bases). This CDR3 is 16 amino acids long. CDR1 and CDR2 (germline): SNHLY, FYNNEI. Trimming left V 7 bases short and J 10 bases short, with 26 bases between.

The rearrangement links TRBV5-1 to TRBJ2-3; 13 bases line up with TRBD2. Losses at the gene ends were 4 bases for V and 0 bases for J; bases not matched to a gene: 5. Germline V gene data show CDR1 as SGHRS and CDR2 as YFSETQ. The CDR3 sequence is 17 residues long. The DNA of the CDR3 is TGCGCCAGCAGCGCGACTAGCGGGGGGTCTAGCACAGATACGCAGTATTTT. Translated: CASSATSGGSSTDTQYF.

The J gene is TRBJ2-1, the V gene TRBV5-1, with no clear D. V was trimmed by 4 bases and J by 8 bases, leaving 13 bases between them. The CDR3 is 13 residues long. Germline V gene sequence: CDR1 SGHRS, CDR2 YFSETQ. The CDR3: CASSHPLTHEQFF. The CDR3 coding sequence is TGCGCCAGCAGCCACCCTCTTACTCATGAGCAGTTCTTC.

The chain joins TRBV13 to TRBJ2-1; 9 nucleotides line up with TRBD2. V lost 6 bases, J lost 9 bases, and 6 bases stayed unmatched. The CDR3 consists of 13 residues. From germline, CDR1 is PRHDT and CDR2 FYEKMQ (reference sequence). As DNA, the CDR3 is TGTGCCAGCAGACCGCGGGGGGGGAGTGAGCAGTTCTTC. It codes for CASRPRGGSEQFF.

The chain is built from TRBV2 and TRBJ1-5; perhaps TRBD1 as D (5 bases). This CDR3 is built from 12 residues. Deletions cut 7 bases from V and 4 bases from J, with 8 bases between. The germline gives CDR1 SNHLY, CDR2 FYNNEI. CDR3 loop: CASTTENQPQHF. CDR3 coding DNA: TGTGCCAGCACGACAGAAAATCAGCCCCAGCATTTT. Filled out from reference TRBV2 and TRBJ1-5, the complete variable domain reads EPEVTQTPSHQVTQMGQEVILRCVPISNHLYFYWYRQILGQKVEFLVSFYNNEISEKSEIFDDQFSVERPDGSNFTLKIRSTKLEDSAMYFCASTTENQPQHFGDGTRLSIL.

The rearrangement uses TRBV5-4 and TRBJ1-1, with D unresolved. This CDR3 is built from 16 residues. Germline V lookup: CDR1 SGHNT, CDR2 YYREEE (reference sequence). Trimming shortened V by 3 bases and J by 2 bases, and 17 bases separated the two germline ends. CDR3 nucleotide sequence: TGTGCCAGCAGCTCCCCCCCCCGCGGGTCCAACACTGAAGCTTTCTTT. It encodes CASSSPPRGSNTEAFF.

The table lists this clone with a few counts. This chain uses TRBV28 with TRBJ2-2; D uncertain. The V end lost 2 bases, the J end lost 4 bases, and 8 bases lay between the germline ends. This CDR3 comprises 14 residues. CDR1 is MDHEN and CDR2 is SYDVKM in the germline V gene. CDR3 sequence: CASSLVQFTGELFF. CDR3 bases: TGTGCCAGCAGTTTAGTGCAGTTCACCGGGGAGCTGTTTTTT. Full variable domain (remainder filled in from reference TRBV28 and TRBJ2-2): DVKVTQSSRYLVKRTGEKVFLECVQDMDHENMFWYRQDPGLGLRLIYFSYDVKMKEKGDIPEGYSVSREKKERFSLILESASTNQTSMYLCASSLVQFTGELFFGEGSRLTVL.

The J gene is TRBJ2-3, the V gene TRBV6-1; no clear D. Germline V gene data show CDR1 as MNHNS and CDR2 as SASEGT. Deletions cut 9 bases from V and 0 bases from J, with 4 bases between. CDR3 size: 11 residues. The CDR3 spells CASRSTDTQYF. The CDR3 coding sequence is TGTGCCAGTCGTAGCACAGATACGCAGTATTTT.

DNA for the CDR3: TGTGCCAGCAGTGATAAGGCAGGGGGTGTCGAAAAACTGTTTTTT. Translated: CASSDKAGGVEKLFF. This chain links TRBV6-1 with TRBJ1-4, with TRBD1 matching 7 bases. Germline V gene sequence: CDR1 MNHNS, CDR2 SASEGT. The junction had 9 bases not matched to a gene; V was cut back by 3 bases and J by 8 bases. CDR3 length equals 15 residues.

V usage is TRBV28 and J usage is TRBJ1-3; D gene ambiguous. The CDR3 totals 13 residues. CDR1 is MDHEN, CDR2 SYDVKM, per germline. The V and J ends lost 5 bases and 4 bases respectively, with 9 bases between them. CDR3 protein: CASSPIGGNTIYF. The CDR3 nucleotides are TGTGCCAGCAGTCCGATCGGGGGAAACACCATATATTTT.

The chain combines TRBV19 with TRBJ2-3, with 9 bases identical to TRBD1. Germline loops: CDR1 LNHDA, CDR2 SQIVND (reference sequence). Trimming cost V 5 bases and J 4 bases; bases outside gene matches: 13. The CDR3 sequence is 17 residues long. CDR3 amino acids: CASSAGRGQGAADTQYF. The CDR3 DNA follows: TGTGCCAGTAGTGCAGGGAGGGGACAGGGAGCCGCAGATACGCAGTATTTT. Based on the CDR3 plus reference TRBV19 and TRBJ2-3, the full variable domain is DGGITQSPKYLFRKEGQNVTLSCEQNLNHDAMYWYRQDPGQGLRLIYYSQIVNDFQKGDIAEGYSVSREKKESFPLTVTSAQKNPTAFYLCASSAGRGQGAADTQYFGPGTRLTVL.

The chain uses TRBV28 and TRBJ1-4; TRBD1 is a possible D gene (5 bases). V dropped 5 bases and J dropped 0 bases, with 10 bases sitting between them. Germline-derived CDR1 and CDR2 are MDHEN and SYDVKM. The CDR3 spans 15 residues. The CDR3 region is CASSGHLATNEKLFF. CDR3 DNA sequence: TGTGCCAGCAGTGGACACCTTGCAACTAATGAAAAACTGTTTTTT.

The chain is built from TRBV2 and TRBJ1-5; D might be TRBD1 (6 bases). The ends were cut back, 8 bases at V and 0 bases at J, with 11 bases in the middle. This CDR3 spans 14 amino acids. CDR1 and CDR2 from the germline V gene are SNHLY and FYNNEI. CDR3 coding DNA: TGTGCCAGCCGAAAAGGGGGTAGCAATCAGCCCCAGCATTTT. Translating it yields CASRKGGSNQPQHF. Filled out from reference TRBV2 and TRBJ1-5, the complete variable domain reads EPEVTQTPSHQVTQMGQEVILRCVPISNHLYFYWYRQILGQKVEFLVSFYNNEISEKSEIFDDQFSVERPDGSNFTLKIRSTKLEDSAMYFCASRKGGSNQPQHFGDGTRLSIL.

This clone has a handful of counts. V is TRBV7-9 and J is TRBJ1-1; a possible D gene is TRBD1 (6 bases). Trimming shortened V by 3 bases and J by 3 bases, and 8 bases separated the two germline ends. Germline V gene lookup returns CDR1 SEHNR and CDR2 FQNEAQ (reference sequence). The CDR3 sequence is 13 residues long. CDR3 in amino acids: CASSLYRDTEAFF. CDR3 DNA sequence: TGTGCCAGCAGCTTGTACAGGGACACTGAAGCTTTCTTT.

CDR3 protein: CASSLAGGLYEQYF. The CDR3 DNA is TGCGCCAGCAGCTTGGCGGGGGGGCTTTACGAGCAGTACTTC. The chain joins TRBV5-1 to TRBJ2-7, with 8 bases aligning to TRBD2. Germline V gene lookup returns CDR1 SGHRS and CDR2 YFSETQ. Trimming cost V 0 bases and J 4 bases; bases outside gene matches: 3. CDR3 length: 14 amino acids.

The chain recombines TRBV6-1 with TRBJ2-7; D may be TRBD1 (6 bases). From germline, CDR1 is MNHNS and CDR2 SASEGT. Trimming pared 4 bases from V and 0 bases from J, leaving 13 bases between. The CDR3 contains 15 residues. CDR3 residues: CASSVTGLHSYEQYF. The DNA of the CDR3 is TGTGCCAGCAGTGTAACAGGGCTGCACTCCTACGAGCAGTACTTC.

The CDR3 DNA reads as TGTGCCAGCAGCCGGGGACAGGGGGGGGAAGCTTTCTTT. It is translated as CASSRGQGGEAFF. The chain employs TRBV5-4 and TRBJ1-1, with 11 bases that match TRBD1. The J segment lost 8 bases and the V segment lost 4 bases, leaving 4 bases of the junction unmatched. This CDR3 has 13 amino acids. Per germline, CDR1 SGHNT and CDR2 YYREEE (reference sequence).